The clone carrying this TCR beta chain appeared many times. This specimen comes from a study of neurological immune-mediated disorders. In germline, CDR1 is ENHRY, CDR2 SYGVKD. The CDR3 runs to 15 residues. J was trimmed by 1 base and V by 10 bases; bases with no gene match: 9. Using its own MiXCR run on the 5' RACE reads, TCRdb lists one record per CDR3 protein. The profile shows 65,000 to 85,000 distinct CDR3 sequences, 3.2% of them singletons. V and J are TRBV10-3 and TRBJ2-7; 11 positions agree with TRBD2. This clonotype originated in a woman between 50 and 59 years old with multiple sclerosis. The specimen sequenced was PBMCs. CDR3 sequence: CATSTTSGTSYEQYF. Written as DNA, the CDR3 is TGTGCCACCTCAACGACTAGCGGGACTTCCTACGAGCAGTACTTC.